A single sample is the source of the 20 T cell receptor beta chains below, sequenced in a study of breast tumors, draining lymph nodes, adjacent tissues. Samples came from axillary lymph nodes draining the breast cancer. TCRdb independently ran MiXCR on the multiplex PCR reads; one entry per CDR3 protein. Of 150,000 to 200,000 distinct CDR3 sequences in the sample, 25% to 40% were seen once. What was sequenced was axillary lymph node tissue. These receptors originate from a female donor with breast cancer. Some clones in this sample may be carry-over from other donors' samples.

The table lists this clonotype with many counts. The genes are TRBV20-1 and TRBJ2-7; D might be TRBD2 (7 bases). The germline V and J ends were trimmed by 6 bases and 1 base, with 13 bases remaining between them. Germline V lookup: CDR1 DFQATT, CDR2 SNEGSKA (reference sequence). This CDR3 is built from 13 residues. CDR3 residues: CSAEGGGSYEQYF. The CDR3 nucleotides are TGCAGTGCCGAGGGGGGAGGGTCCTACGAGCAGTACTTC.

This clonotype was seen many times. This chain connects TRBV18 to TRBJ1-5; D gene uncertain. V was cut by 2 bases and J by 4 bases, with 6 bases left in between. Germline assignment: CDR1 KGHSH and CDR2 LQKENI. CDR3 size: 13 residues. The CDR3: CASSPETNQPQHF. The DNA for the CDR3 is TGTGCCAGCTCACCAGAAACTAATCAGCCCCAGCATTTT.

The chain employs TRBV2 and TRBJ1-5; no clear D gene. This CDR3 is 13 amino acids long. The ends were cut back, 2 bases at V and 3 bases at J, with 5 bases in the middle. Germline V CDR1 and CDR2: SNHLY, FYNNEI. The CDR3 loop reads CASSERVNQPQHF. DNA of the CDR3: TGTGCCAGCAGTGAAAGGGTCAATCAGCCCCAGCATTTT.

The chain joins TRBV7-2 to TRBJ1-6; D is ambiguous. Germline values: CDR1 SGHTA, CDR2 FQGNSA. CDR3 length: 16 residues. V was shortened by 0 bases and J by 9 bases, with 15 bases between the two germline ends. The CDR3: CASSLAPSGSGSPLHF. DNA of the CDR3: TGTGCCAGCAGCTTAGCGCCTAGCGGGAGCGGTTCACCCCTCCACTTT.

This clonotype was found a few times. Being one base from a much bigger clone, this may be a read error. This chain connects TRBV7-2 to TRBJ2-2; TRBD2 matches 8 bases. This CDR3 has 20 residues. CDR1 and CDR2 from the germline V gene are SGHTA and FQGNSA. V shed 2 bases and J 3 bases; nucleotides not matched to a gene: 17. CDR3 region: CASSLRGGYSSGPHTGELFF. The CDR3 DNA reads as TGTGCCAGCAGCTTAAGGGGGGGGTACTCTAGCGGGCCGCACACCGGGGAGCTGTTTTTT.

The chain combines TRBV7-3 with TRBJ2-7, with 7 bases matching TRBD1. The CDR3 consists of 15 residues. Losses at the gene ends were 5 bases for V and 0 bases for J; bases not matched to a gene: 7. Germline-derived CDR1 and CDR2 are SGHTA and FQGTGA. As DNA, the CDR3 is TGTGCCAGCAGCCAACAGGGGTGGAGCTCCTACGAGCAGTACGTC. Amino acid sequence: CASSQQGWSSYEQYV.

This clonotype was seen at least ten times. The chain is built from TRBV9 and TRBJ2-7, with 13 bases matching TRBD2. The CDR3 covers 17 residues. Losses at the gene ends were 3 bases for V and 3 bases for J; bases not matched to a gene: 9. The V gene's germline CDR1 is SGDLS and CDR2 YYNGEE. In DNA, the CDR3 is TGTGCCAGCAGCGCCGGGACTAGCGGGGCGAATGACTACGAGCAGTACTTC. As protein: CASSAGTSGANDYEQYF.

The chain uses TRBV20-1 and TRBJ1-6; D gene uncertain. Germline CDR1 DFQATT, CDR2 SNEGSKA (reference sequence). With 0 bases removed from V and 9 bases from J, the gap between germline ends came to 9 bases. CDR3 length: 13 residues. The CDR3 is CSARDRPSSPLHF. The CDR3 DNA sequence: TGCAGTGCTAGAGATCGTCCGAGTTCACCCCTCCACTTT.

This clonotype was detected ten times or more. As DNA, the CDR3 is TGTGCCACCAGTATAGCGGGATCGGGGGGTCACAATGAGCAGTTCTTC. Amino acids: CATSIAGSGGHNEQFF. The genes are TRBV24-1 and TRBJ2-1, with 8 bases aligning to TRBD2. V lost 6 bases and J lost 5; bases outside the gene matches: 11. CDR1 is KGHDR, CDR2 SFDVKD, per germline. The CDR3 has 16 residues.

J is TRBJ1-2 and V is TRBV20-1; D might be TRBD1 (6 bases). Germline CDR1 is DFQATT and CDR2 is SNEGSKA (reference sequence). There are 15 residues in the CDR3. The ends were cut back, 0 bases at V and 8 bases at J, with 19 bases in the middle. CDR3 protein: CSARDLRGVGAGYTF. CDR3 coding DNA: TGCAGTGCTAGAGATCTCCGGGGAGTGGGGGCGGGCTACACCTTC.

In the case of this clonotype: A read error may explain this, as a much larger clone is one base away. The gene calls are TRBV5-4 and TRBJ2-1; 7 bases fit TRBD1. This CDR3 contains 14 residues. The germline gives CDR1 SGHNT, CDR2 YYREEE (reference sequence). Trimming removed 7 bases from V and 2 bases from J; junction bases left unmatched: 6. The CDR3 DNA reads as TGTGCCAGCGGGACCGGGACAGCCTACAATGAGCAGTTCTTC. Translating gives CASGTGTAYNEQFF.

This rearrangement joins TRBV5-5 to TRBJ1-1, with D perhaps matching TRBD1 (6 bases). V lost 2 bases and J lost 6, with 14 bases in between. CDR1 is SGHKS and CDR2 is YYEKEE in the germline V gene (reference sequence). The CDR3 runs to 14 residues. CDR3 DNA sequence: TGTGCCAGCAGCTTAGAGGGGGTCGGTGCTGAAGCTTTCTTT. This gives the protein CASSLEGVGAEAFF.

At least ten counts were recorded for this clonotype. The chain links TRBV18 to TRBJ2-7; 16 nucleotides line up with TRBD2. Germline CDR1 KGHSH, CDR2 LQKENI. V shed 6 bases and J 2 bases; nucleotides not matched to a gene: 4. The CDR3 length is 16 residues. The CDR3 DNA reads as TGTGCCAGCTCGGGACTAGCGGGGGGGGAAACCTACGAGCAGTACTTC. This translates into CASSGLAGGETYEQYF.

This clonotype came up many times. The chain recombines TRBV7-2 with TRBJ2-7; 7 positions match TRBD1. The V gene's germline CDR1 is SGHTA and CDR2 FQGNSA. Trimming removed 1 base from V and 2 bases from J; junction bases left unmatched: 5. The CDR3 loop spans 15 amino acids. The CDR3 DNA reads as TGTGCCAGCAGCTTAGGACAGGGCGGTCCCTACGAGCAGTACTTC. Residues: CASSLGQGGPYEQYF.

This clonotype was observed many times. The chain combines TRBV5-1 with TRBJ1-4, with 11 bases aligning to TRBD1. Germline V gene data show CDR1 as SGHRS and CDR2 as YFSETQ. The CDR3 contains 18 residues. V shed 3 bases, J shed 3 bases, and the junction held 10 bases outside the gene matches. The chain's CDR3 is CASSSADRGRMANEKLFF. CDR3 nucleotide sequence: TGCGCCAGCAGCTCCGCGGACAGGGGGCGGATGGCTAATGAAAAACTGTTTTTT.

The CDR3 DNA reads as TGTGCCAGCTCCTATAATTCACCCCTCCACTTT. It encodes CASSYNSPLHF. This chain joins TRBV11-2 and TRBJ1-6; no definite D call. This CDR3 region has 11 residues. Trimming pared 8 bases from V and 1 base from J, leaving 0 bases between. CDR1 is SGHAT, CDR2 FQNNGV, per germline.

Many counts were recorded for this clonotype. This sequence may be a read error, since a much larger clone differs from it by one base. The CDR3 is CASSPGQGRGETQHF. The CDR3 region has the DNA TGTGCCAGCAGTCCCGGACAGGGTCGGGGAGAGACCCAGCACTTC. The chain carries TRBV7-2 and TRBJ2-5; 8 nucleotides agree with TRBD1. Germline assignment: CDR1 SGHTA and CDR2 FQGNSA. The CDR3 is 15 amino acids.

The V gene is TRBV7-4, the J gene TRBJ2-1; weak D call: TRBD2 (6 bases). The CDR3 runs to 15 residues. Germline V gives CDR1 SGHVT, CDR2 SQSDAQ. This CDR3 reads CARDILGGTYNEQFF. The CDR3 bases are TGTGCTAGAGACATTTTGGGGGGTACCTACAATGAGCAGTTCTTC.

This clonotype has more than one count but fewer than ten. J is TRBJ2-7 and V is TRBV27; the match to TRBD1 covers 8 bases. J gave up 0 bases and V 4 bases, and 8 bases lay outside the gene matches. Germline V gives CDR1 MNHEY, CDR2 SMNVEV (reference sequence). There are 16 residues in the CDR3. CDR3 DNA: TGTGCCAGCAGTTCTAGGACAGGGCTGAGCTCCTACGAGCAGTACTTC. Amino acids: CASSSRTGLSSYEQYF.

This clonotype was seen many times. The chain recombines TRBV20-1 with TRBJ1-2, with 8 nucleotides matching TRBD1. The CDR3 is 12 residues long. Germline CDR1 is DFQATT and CDR2 is SNEGSKA (reference sequence). The trim removed 6 bases at V and 5 bases at J, leaving 5 bases unmatched. CDR3 nucleotide sequence: TGCAGTGCAACCGGGACAGGATATGGCTACACCTTC. It specifies CSATGTGYGYTF.